This T cell receptor (beta chain) was sequenced in a study of CD8 T cells in ankylosing spondylitis. General observations from the study: The study looked at matched synovial fluid samples from ankylosing spondylitis patients. Disease-linked clones were reported to be significantly enriched there.

Note on this clonotype: Its antigen is undetermined.

TCRdb re-called the 5' RACE reads through MiXCR, storing one row per CDR3 protein. The table lists approximately 200,000 distinct CDR3 sequences, around 13% of them singletons. Trimming took 5 bases from V and 6 from J; bases not matched to a gene: 7. The CDR3 spans 13 residues. The sequenced sample was blood, either unsorted or a sorted T cell fraction (not recorded which). The genes are TRBV12-3 or TRBV12-4 and TRBJ2-7; 7 nucleotides agree with TRBD1. The clonotype comes from a male donor with ankylosing spondylitis or in good health (not recorded which). In DNA, the CDR3 is TGTGCCAGCAGTCCGACAGGGAGAGGCGAGCAGTACTTC. This sequence encodes CASSPTGRGEQYF.